What follows are 5 T cell receptor beta chains derived from one specimen sequenced in a study of CD8 T cells in Susac syndrome. Random hexamers were used to reverse transcribe an amount of roughly 0.45 to 1 ug RNA. In TCRdb, the immunoSEQ multiplex PCR reads were re-called with MiXCR into one record per CDR3 protein. The sample holds about 180,000 distinct CDR3 sequences, roughly 92% seen once. Source material: CD4+ T cells from PBMCs. The receptors derive from a human donor with Susac syndrome.

J is TRBJ2-5 and V is TRBV2; maybe TRBD1 (6 bases). The CDR3 is 15 residues long. V was cut by 2 bases and J by 1 base, with 11 bases left in between. The germline gives CDR1 SNHLY, CDR2 FYNNEI. CDR3 amino acids: CASSERQDSQETQYF. The CDR3 bases are TGTGCCAGCAGTGAACGACAGGACAGCCAAGAGACCCAGTACTTC.

This chain joins TRBV5-6 and TRBJ2-1, with D perhaps being TRBD1 or TRBD2 (5 bases each). CDR1 and CDR2 from the germline V gene are SGHDT and YYEEEE. The CDR3 has 13 residues. The V end lost 2 bases, the J end lost 15 bases, and 18 bases lay between the germline ends. The CDR3 is CASSFQGARDRFF. The CDR3 nucleotides are TGTGCCAGCAGCTTCCAAGGGGCGAGGGATAGGTTCTTC.

The V gene is TRBV15, the J gene TRBJ1-2, with D unresolved. The CDR3 consists of 14 residues. Germline CDR1 LNHNV, CDR2 YYDKDF (reference sequence). V was shortened by 1 base and J by 0 bases, with 6 bases between the two germline ends. In DNA, the CDR3 is TGTGCCACCAGCAGAGTCGCCTCTAACTATGGCTACACCTTC. Translated, it gives CATSRVASNYGYTF.

V usage is TRBV4-3 and J usage is TRBJ1-5; D not resolved. The CDR3 consists of 13 residues. V shed 3 bases and J shed 3 bases, with 6 bases lying between them. Germline values: CDR1 LGHNA, CDR2 YSLEER. CDR3 DNA sequence: TGCGCCAGCAGCCAGGGCTTCAATCAGCCCCAGCATTTT. Translation: CASSQGFNQPQHF.

This clonotype was found once. The chain joins TRBV29-1 to TRBJ1-1, with a tentative D call TRBD1 (6 bases). CDR3 size: 14 residues. The germline V gene encodes CDR1 SQVTM and CDR2 ANQGSEA. Trimming pared 3 bases from V and 4 bases from J, leaving 15 bases between. This CDR3 is CSVEVRAGVTEAFF. For the CDR3, the DNA is TGCAGCGTTGAGGTTAGGGCAGGGGTCACTGAAGCTTTCTTT.